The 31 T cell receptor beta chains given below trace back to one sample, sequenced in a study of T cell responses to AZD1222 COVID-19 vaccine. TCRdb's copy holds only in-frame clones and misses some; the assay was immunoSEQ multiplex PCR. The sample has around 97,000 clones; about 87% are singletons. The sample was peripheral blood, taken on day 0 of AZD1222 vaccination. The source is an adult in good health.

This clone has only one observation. DNA of the CDR3: TGTGCCAGCAGTCGAGGGGACAGGGCGTTCACAGATACGCAGTATTTT. Protein: CASSRGDRAFTDTQYF. This sequence joins TRBV2 and TRBJ2-3, with TRBD1 matching 9 bases. The germline CDR1 and CDR2 sequences are SNHLY and FYNNEI. V trimming: 5 bases; J trimming: 2 bases; junction bases outside the gene matches: 8. The CDR3 spans 16 residues. The whole variable domain, filled in from reference TRBV2 and TRBJ2-3, reads EPEVTQTPSHQVTQMGQEVILRCVPISNHLYFYWYRQILGQKVEFLVSFYNNEISEKSEIFDDQFSVERPDGSNFTLKIRSTKLEDSAMYFCASSRGDRAFTDTQYFGPGTRLTVL.

The CDR3 nucleotides are TGTGCCAGCTCAACTAGACAGGGCGAGCAGTACTTC. Amino acids: CASSTRQGEQYF. This chain joins TRBV18 and TRBJ2-7; 7 bases map to TRBD1. V shed 5 bases and J 6 bases; nucleotides not matched to a gene: 4. The CDR3 sequence is 12 residues long. Germline assignment: CDR1 KGHSH and CDR2 LQKENI.

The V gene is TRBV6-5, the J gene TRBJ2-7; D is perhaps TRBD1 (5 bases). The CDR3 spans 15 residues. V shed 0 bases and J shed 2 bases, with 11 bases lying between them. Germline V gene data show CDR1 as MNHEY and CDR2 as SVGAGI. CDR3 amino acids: CASSYSAGIPYEQYF. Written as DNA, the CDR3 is TGTGCCAGCAGTTACTCCGCAGGGATCCCCTACGAGCAGTACTTC.

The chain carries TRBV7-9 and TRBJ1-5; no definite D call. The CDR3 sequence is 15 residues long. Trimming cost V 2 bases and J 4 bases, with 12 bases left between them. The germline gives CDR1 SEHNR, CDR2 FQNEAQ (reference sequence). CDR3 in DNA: TGTGCCAGCAGCTTACAGTCAGACCTTAATCAGCCCCAGCATTTT. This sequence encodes CASSLQSDLNQPQHF.

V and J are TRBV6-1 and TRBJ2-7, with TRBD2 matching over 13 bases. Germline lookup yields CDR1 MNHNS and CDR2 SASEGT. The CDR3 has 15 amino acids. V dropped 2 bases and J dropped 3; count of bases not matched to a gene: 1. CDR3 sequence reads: CASSERTSGGYEQYF. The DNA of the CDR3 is TGTGCCAGCAGTGAAAGGACTAGCGGGGGCTACGAGCAGTACTTC.

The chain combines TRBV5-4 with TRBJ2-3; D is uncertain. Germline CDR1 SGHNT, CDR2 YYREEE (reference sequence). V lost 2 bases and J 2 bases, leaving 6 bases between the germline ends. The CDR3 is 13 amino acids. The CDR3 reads CASSFGDTDTQYF. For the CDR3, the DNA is TGTGCCAGCAGCTTCGGAGACACAGATACGCAGTATTTT.

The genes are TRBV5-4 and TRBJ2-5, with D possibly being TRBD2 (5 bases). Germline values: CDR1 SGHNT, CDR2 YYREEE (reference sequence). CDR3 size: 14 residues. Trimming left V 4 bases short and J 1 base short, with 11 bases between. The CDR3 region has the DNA TGTGCCAGCAGCCTTGGAGGCAGCCAAGAGACCCAGTACTTC. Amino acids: CASSLGGSQETQYF.

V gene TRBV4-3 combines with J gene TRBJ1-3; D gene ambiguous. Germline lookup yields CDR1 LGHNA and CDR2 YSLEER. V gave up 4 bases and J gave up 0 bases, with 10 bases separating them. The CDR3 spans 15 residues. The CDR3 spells CASSLTLGSGNTIYF. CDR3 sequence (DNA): TGCGCCAGCAGCCTTACCCTAGGCTCTGGAAACACCATATATTTT.

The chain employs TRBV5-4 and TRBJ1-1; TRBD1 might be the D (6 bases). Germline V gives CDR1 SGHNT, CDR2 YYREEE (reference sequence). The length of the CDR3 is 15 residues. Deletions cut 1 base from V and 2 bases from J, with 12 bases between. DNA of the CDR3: TGTGCCAGCAGCTTGTTGGCAGGGGTTAACACTGAAGCTTTCTTT. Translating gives CASSLLAGVNTEAFF.

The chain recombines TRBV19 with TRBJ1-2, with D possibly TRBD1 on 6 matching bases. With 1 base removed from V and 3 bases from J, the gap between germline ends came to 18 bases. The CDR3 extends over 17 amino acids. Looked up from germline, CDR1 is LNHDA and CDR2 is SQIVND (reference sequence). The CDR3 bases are TGTGCCAGTAGTATAGTAACAATGGACAGAGGGTACTATGGCTACACCTTC. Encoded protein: CASSIVTMDRGYYGYTF.

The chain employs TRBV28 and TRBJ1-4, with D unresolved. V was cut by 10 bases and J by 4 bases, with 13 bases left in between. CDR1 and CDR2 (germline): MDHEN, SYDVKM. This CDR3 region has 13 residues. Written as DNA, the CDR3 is TGTGCCACCAGAGGGCAAAGTAATGAAAAACTGTTTTTT. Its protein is CATRGQSNEKLFF.

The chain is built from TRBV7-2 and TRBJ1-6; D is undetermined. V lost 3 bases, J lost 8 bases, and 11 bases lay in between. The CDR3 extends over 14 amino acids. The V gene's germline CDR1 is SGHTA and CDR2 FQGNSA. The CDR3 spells CASSFWGKDSPLHF. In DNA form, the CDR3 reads TGTGCCAGCAGCTTCTGGGGAAAAGATTCACCCCTCCACTTT.

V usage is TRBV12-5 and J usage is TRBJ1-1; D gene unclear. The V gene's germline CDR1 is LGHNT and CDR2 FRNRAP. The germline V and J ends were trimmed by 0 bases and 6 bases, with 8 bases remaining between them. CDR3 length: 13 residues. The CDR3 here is CASGLVLGSEAFF. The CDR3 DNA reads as TGTGCTAGTGGTTTGGTCCTGGGCTCTGAAGCTTTCTTT.

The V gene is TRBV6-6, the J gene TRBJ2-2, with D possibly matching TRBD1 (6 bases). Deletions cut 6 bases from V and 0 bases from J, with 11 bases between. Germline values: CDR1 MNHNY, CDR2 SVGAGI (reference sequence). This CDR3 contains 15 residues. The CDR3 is CASRVQGSNTGELFF. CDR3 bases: TGTGCCAGCAGGGTACAGGGATCGAACACCGGGGAGCTGTTTTTT.

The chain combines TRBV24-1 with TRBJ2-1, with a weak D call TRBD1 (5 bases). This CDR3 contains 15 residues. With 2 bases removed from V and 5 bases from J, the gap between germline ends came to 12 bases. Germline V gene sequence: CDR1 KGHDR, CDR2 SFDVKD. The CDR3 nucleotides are TGTGCCACCAGTGATTCCCAGGGTACCCACAATGAGCAGTTCTTC. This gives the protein CATSDSQGTHNEQFF.

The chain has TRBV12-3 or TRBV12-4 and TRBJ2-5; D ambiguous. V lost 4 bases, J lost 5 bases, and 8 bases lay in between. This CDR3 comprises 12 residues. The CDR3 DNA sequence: TGTGCCAGCAGTTGGGCCCGGGAGACCCAGTACTTC. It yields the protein CASSWARETQYF.

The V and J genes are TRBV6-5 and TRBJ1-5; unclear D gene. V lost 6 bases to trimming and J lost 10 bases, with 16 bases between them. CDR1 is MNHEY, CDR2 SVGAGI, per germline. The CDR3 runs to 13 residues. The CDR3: CASRVGVSGPQHF. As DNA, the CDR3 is TGTGCCAGCAGGGTTGGGGTCTCGGGCCCCCAGCATTTT.

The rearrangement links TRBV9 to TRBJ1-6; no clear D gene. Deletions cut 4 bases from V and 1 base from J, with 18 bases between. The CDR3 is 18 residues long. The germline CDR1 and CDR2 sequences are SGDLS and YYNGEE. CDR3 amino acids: CASSPSLSGGSYNSPLHF. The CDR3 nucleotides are TGTGCCAGCAGCCCGTCGTTGTCAGGCGGATCCTATAATTCACCCCTCCACTTT.

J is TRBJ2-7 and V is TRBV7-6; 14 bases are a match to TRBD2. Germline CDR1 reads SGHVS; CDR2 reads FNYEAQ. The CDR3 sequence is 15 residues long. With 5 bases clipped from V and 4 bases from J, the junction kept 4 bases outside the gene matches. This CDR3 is CASSLGTSGRYEQYF. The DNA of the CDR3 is TGTGCCAGCAGCCTAGGGACTAGCGGGAGATACGAGCAGTACTTC.

The CDR3 nucleotides read TGTGCCAGCAGCTTGAGGGCTCTGGGGGCCAACGTCCTGACTTTC. This codes for CASSLRALGANVLTF. The chain joins TRBV5-8 to TRBJ2-6; D ambiguous. The CDR3 is 15 amino acids. Germline V gives CDR1 SGHTS, CDR2 YDEGEE. Trimming took 1 base from V and 4 from J, leaving 9 bases between them.

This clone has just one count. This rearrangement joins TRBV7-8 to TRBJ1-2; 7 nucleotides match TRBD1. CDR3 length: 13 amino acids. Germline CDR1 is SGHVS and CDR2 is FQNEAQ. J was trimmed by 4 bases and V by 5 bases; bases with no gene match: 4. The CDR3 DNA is TGTGCCAGCAGCCACGGACAGGTCTATGGCTACACCTTC. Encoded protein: CASSHGQVYGYTF.

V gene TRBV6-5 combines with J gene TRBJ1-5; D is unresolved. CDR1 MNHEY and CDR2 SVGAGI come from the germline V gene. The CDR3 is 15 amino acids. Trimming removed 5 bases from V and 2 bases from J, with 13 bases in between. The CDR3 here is CASSKDFSGNQPQHF. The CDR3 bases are TGTGCCAGCAGTAAGGACTTTTCCGGCAATCAGCCCCAGCATTTT.

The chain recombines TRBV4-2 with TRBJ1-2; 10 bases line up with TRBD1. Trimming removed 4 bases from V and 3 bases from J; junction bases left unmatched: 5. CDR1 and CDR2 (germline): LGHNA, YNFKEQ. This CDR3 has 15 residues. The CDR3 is CASSPGGTGDYGYTF. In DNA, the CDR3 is TGTGCCAGCAGCCCAGGAGGGACAGGGGACTATGGCTACACCTTC.

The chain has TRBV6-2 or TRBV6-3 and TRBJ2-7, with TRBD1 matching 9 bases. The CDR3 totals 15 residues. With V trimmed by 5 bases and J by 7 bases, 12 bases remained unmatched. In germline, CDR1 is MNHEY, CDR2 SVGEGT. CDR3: CASSRFPGQGGEQYF. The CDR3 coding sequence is TGTGCCAGCAGTCGATTTCCGGGACAGGGAGGTGAGCAGTACTTC.

CDR3 sequence reads: CATKTDRLGQPQHF. CDR3 DNA sequence: TGTGCCACCAAAACCGACAGGCTGGGGCAGCCCCAGCATTTT. The genes are TRBV19 and TRBJ1-5, with D possibly TRBD1 on 6 matching bases. CDR3 length: 14 amino acids. Trimming removed 10 bases from V and 7 bases from J, with 20 bases in between. Germline values: CDR1 LNHDA, CDR2 SQIVND (reference sequence).

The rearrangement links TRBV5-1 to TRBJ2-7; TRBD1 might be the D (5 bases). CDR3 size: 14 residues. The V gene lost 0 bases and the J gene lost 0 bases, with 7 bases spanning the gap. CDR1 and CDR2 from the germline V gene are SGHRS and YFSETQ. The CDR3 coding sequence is TGCGCCAGCAGCTTGGCAGGGAACTCCTACGAGCAGTACTTC. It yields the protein CASSLAGNSYEQYF.

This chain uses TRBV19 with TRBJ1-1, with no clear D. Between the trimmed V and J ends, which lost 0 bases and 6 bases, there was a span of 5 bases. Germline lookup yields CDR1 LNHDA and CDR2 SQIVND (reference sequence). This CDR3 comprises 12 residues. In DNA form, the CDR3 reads TGTGCCAGTAGTATAGATACGGCTGAAGCTTTCTTT. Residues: CASSIDTAEAFF.

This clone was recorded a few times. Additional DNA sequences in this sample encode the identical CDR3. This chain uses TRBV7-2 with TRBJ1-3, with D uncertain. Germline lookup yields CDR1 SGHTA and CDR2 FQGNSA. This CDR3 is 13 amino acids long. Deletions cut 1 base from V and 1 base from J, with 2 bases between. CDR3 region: CASSLGSGNTIYF. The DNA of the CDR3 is TGTGCCAGCAGCTTAGGGTCTGGAAACACCATATATTTT. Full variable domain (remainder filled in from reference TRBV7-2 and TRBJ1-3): GAGVSQSPSNKVTEKGKDVELRCDPISGHTALYWYRQSLGQGLEFLIYFQGNSAPDKSGLPSDRFSAERTGGSVSTLTIQRTQQEDSAVYLCASSLGSGNTIYFGEGSWLTVV.

CDR3 loop: CASSLPRTGEGEQYF. CDR3 DNA: TGTGCCAGCAGCTTACCTCGAACAGGGGAAGGCGAGCAGTACTTC. The chain couples TRBV7-9 to TRBJ2-7, with 7 bases lining up with TRBD1. V was pared by 2 bases and J by 6 bases, with 10 bases of the junction left unmatched. CDR1 and CDR2 (germline): SEHNR, FQNEAQ (reference sequence). The CDR3 runs to 15 residues.

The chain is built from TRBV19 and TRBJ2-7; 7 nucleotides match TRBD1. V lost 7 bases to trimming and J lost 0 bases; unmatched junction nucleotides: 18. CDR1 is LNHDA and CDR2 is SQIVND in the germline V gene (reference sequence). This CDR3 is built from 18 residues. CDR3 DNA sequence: TGTGCCAGTACCACCGCCAGACAGGGTAAAACAGCCTCCTACGAGCAGTACTTC. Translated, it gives CASTTARQGKTASYEQYF.

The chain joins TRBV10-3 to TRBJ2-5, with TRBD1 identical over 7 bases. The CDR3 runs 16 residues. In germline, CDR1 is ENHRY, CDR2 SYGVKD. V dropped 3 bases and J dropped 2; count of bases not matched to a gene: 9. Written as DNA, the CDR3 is TGTGCCATCAGTGATCCTCGACAGGGCGTGCAAGAGACCCAGTACTTC. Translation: CAISDPRQGVQETQYF.